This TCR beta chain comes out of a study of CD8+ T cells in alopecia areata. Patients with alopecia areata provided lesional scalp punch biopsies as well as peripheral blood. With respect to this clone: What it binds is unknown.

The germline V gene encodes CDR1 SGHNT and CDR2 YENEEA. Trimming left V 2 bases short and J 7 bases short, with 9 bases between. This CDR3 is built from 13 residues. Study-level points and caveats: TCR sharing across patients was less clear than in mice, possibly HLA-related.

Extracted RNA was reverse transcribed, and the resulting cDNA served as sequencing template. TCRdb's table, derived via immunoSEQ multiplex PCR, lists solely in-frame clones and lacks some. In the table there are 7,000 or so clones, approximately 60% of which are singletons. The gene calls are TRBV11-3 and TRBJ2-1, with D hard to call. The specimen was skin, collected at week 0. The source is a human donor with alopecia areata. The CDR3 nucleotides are TGTGCCAGCAGCTTAATGGGCCGGAATGAGCAGTTCTTC. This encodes CASSLMGRNEQFF.